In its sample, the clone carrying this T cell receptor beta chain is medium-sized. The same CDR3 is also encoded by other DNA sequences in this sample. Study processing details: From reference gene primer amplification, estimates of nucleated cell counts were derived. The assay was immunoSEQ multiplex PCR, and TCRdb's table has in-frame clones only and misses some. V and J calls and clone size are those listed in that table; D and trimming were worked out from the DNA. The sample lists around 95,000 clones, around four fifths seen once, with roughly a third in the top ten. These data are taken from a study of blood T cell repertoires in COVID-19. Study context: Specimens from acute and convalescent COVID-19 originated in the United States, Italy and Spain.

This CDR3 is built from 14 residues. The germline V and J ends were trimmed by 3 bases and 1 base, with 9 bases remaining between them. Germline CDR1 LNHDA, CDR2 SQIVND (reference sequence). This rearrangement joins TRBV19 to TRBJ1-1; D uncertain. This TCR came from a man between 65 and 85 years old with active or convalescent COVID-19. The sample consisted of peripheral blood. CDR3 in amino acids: CASSIGRGNTEAFF. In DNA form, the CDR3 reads TGTGCCAGTAGTATCGGCCGGGGGAACACTGAAGCTTTCTTT. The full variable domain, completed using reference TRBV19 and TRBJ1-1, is DGGITQSPKYLFRKEGQNVTLSCEQNLNHDAMYWYRQDPGQGLRLIYYSQIVNDFQKGDIAEGYSVSREKKESFPLTVTSAQKNPTAFYLCASSIGRGNTEAFFGQGTRLTVV.